One and the same sample provided the 24 T cell receptor beta chains below, sequenced in a study of early T cells in non-severe SARS-CoV-2 infection. Each CDR3 protein gets one entry after TCRdb re-called the 5' RACE reads with MiXCR. The sample lists about 100,000 distinct CDR3 sequences, about 12% occurring once. The sample consisted of whole blood. These receptors all come from an adult who was a healthcare worker with PCR-confirmed SARS-CoV-2 infection or an uninfected control (not recorded which).

Many counts were recorded for this clonotype. The chain combines TRBV6-6 with TRBJ1-3; possibly TRBD1 for D (5 bases). This CDR3 is 14 amino acids long. Trimming removed 6 bases from V and 0 bases from J, with 9 bases in between. Germline CDR1 and CDR2: MNHNY and SVGAGI (reference sequence). The CDR3 DNA reads as TGTGCCAGCAGCCAGGGCAGCTCTGGAAACACCATATATTTT. Protein product: CASSQGSSGNTIYF.

This chain links TRBV7-9 with TRBJ2-1; 13 nucleotides line up with TRBD2. This CDR3 comprises 15 residues. CDR1 is SEHNR, CDR2 FQNEAQ, per germline (reference sequence). Trimming removed 3 bases from V and 9 bases from J; junction bases left unmatched: 5. The CDR3 region has the DNA TGTGCCAGCAGCTTTGGACTAGCGGGGGTGCCTGAGCAGTTCTTC. Its protein product is CASSFGLAGVPEQFF. Variable domain in full (rest from reference TRBV7-9 and TRBJ2-1): DTGVSQNPRHKITKRGQNVTFRCDPISEHNRLYWYRQTLGQGPEFLTYFQNEAQLEKSRLLSDRFSAERPKGSFSTLEIQRTEQGDSAMYLCASSFGLAGVPEQFFGPGTRLTVL.

This chain uses TRBV19 with TRBJ2-6; D uncertain. Germline V gene lookup returns CDR1 LNHDA and CDR2 SQIVND (reference sequence). Trimming removed 4 bases from V and 0 bases from J, with 10 bases in between. This CDR3 comprises 16 residues. As DNA, the CDR3 is TGTGCCAGTAGTACTCGCACGAACTCTGGGGCCAACGTCCTGACTTTC. It is translated as CASSTRTNSGANVLTF.

This clonotype has at least ten counts. The chain uses TRBV9 and TRBJ1-2; tentative D call: TRBD1 (5 bases). V lost 0 bases and J 5 bases, leaving 14 bases between the germline ends. This CDR3 contains 15 residues. CDR1 is SGDLS and CDR2 is YYNGEE in the germline V gene. In DNA form, the CDR3 reads TGTGCCAGCAGCGTAGATAGTGGGACGTCATATGGCTACACCTTC. Its protein is CASSVDSGTSYGYTF.

This clonotype appeared a few times. The genes are TRBV5-1 and TRBJ2-5; TRBD1 or TRBD2 may be the D gene (5 bases each). The CDR3 is 15 amino acids. Germline V CDR1 and CDR2: SGHRS, YFSETQ. V was shortened by 2 bases and J by 2 bases, with 13 bases between the two germline ends. In DNA, the CDR3 is TGCGCCAGCAGCTTACATGGGACCCCTCAAGAGACCCAGTACTTC. Protein: CASSLHGTPQETQYF.

A few counts support this clonotype. The rearrangement joins TRBV20-1 to TRBJ1-1; D not certain. The germline V gene encodes CDR1 DFQATT and CDR2 SNEGSKA (reference sequence). This CDR3 region has 15 residues. The germline V and J ends were trimmed by 0 bases and 6 bases, with 17 bases remaining between them. CDR3 amino acids: CSARDPPVPEPEAFF. CDR3 coding DNA: TGCAGTGCTAGAGACCCACCAGTTCCAGAACCTGAAGCTTTCTTT.

In its sample, this clonotype was seen a few times. The chain joins TRBV24-1 to TRBJ2-5; 12 bases agree with TRBD1. This CDR3 contains 17 residues. Germline CDR1 and CDR2: KGHDR and SFDVKD. With V trimmed by 4 bases and J by 5 bases, 10 bases remained unmatched. DNA for the CDR3: TGTGCCACCAGTGAGGTTTGGGGACAGGGGGCGTTGGAGACCCAGTACTTC. Its translation: CATSEVWGQGALETQYF.

Ten or more counts support this clonotype. The genes are TRBV7-2 and TRBJ2-1; the D gene is possibly TRBD1 (5 bases). The CDR3 is 14 residues long. Germline CDR1 SGHTA, CDR2 FQGNSA. V gave up 0 bases and J gave up 6 bases, with 9 bases separating them. CDR3 loop: CASSLAGHINEQFF. The CDR3 DNA reads TGTGCCAGCAGCTTAGCGGGGCATATCAATGAGCAGTTCTTC.

This clonotype was detected many times. The rearrangement links TRBV4-2 to TRBJ2-7; TRBD2 matches at 12 bases. Looked up from germline, CDR1 is LGHNA and CDR2 is YNFKEQ. Trimming removed 3 bases from V and 5 bases from J; junction bases left unmatched: 8. The CDR3 spans 16 residues. The CDR3 DNA reads TGTGCCAGCAGCCAGACTAGCGGGGGAGTCCGGGACGAGCAGTACTTC. This gives the protein CASSQTSGGVRDEQYF.

The chain couples TRBV5-1 to TRBJ2-1; D is tentatively TRBD1 or TRBD2 (5 bases each). Trimming took 7 bases from V and 5 from J, leaving 13 bases between them. The CDR3 loop spans 13 amino acids. Germline V lookup: CDR1 SGHRS, CDR2 YFSETQ. The CDR3 protein is CASEASGHNEQFF. CDR3 DNA sequence: TGCGCCAGCGAAGCCTCGGGGCACAATGAGCAGTTCTTC.

This clonotype was seen ten or more times. This chain joins TRBV18 and TRBJ1-1; TRBD1 agrees at 7 bases. The CDR3 spans 17 residues. V gave up 6 bases and J gave up 0 bases; unmatched junction bases: 13. CDR1 KGHSH and CDR2 LQKENI come from the germline V gene. CDR3 in amino acids: CASSPVGQDNLNTEAFF. The CDR3 nucleotides read TGTGCCAGCTCCCCCGTAGGACAGGATAACTTGAACACTGAAGCTTTCTTT.

This clonotype was detected only a few times. This chain uses TRBV4-1 with TRBJ1-1, with TRBD1 matching 9 bases. CDR3 size: 15 residues. Trimming removed 5 bases from V and 3 bases from J; junction bases left unmatched: 7. Germline V gene data show CDR1 as MGHRA and CDR2 as YSYEKL. The DNA for the CDR3 is TGCGCCAGCAGCAGCCCTGGACAGGGGTACACTGAAGCTTTCTTT. This gives the protein CASSSPGQGYTEAFF.

This clonotype was counted many times. The chain has TRBV5-4 and TRBJ2-7; 8 bases are a match to TRBD1. V lost 4 bases, J lost 4 bases, and 13 bases stayed unmatched. Germline V lookup: CDR1 SGHNT, CDR2 YYREEE (reference sequence). CDR3 length equals 16 residues. The CDR3 DNA sequence: TGTGCCAGCAGCCCCGGCGCAGGGGGCTCCCAGTACGAGCAGTACTTC. Amino acid sequence: CASSPGAGGSQYEQYF.

This clonotype was counted many times. The rearrangement uses TRBV5-5 and TRBJ2-5; 8 bases are shared with TRBD2. The CDR3 runs 16 residues. Per the germline V gene, CDR1 is SGHKS and CDR2 is YYEKEE (reference sequence). The J segment lost 2 bases and the V segment lost 4 bases, leaving 10 bases of the junction unmatched. This CDR3 is CASSPALAGGQETQYF. The CDR3 region has the DNA TGTGCCAGCAGCCCCGCCCTCGCGGGAGGTCAAGAGACCCAGTACTTC.

This clonotype was detected many times. The chain links TRBV2 to TRBJ2-5; TRBD2 aligns across 12 bases. This CDR3 has 14 residues. Germline V gives CDR1 SNHLY, CDR2 FYNNEI. Germline trimming cut 6 bases from V and 12 bases from J; bases unmatched to any gene: 11. The CDR3 bases are TGTGCCAGCAGCCGACTAGCGGGGGTACCGCCGGAGTACTTC. It is translated as CASSRLAGVPPEYF.

This clonotype was detected a few times. The chain combines TRBV30 with TRBJ1-6; possibly TRBD1 for D (5 bases). V shed 4 bases and J shed 10 bases, with 11 bases lying between them. This CDR3 is 12 amino acids long. Germline CDR1 reads GTSNPN; CDR2 reads SVGIG (reference sequence). The CDR3 spells CAWNHGASPLHF. The CDR3 DNA follows: TGTGCCTGGAATCATGGGGCGTCACCCCTCCACTTT.

This clonotype has at least ten counts. The chain recombines TRBV10-3 with TRBJ2-1, with 11 nucleotides matching TRBD1. V dropped 10 bases and J dropped 2; count of bases not matched to a gene: 7. This CDR3 contains 15 residues. Germline V lookup: CDR1 ENHRY, CDR2 SYGVKD. The CDR3, as DNA: TGTGCCACCAGAGGGACAGGGGGAACCTACAATGAGCAGTTCTTC. The encoded protein is CATRGTGGTYNEQFF.

The chain combines TRBV12-3 or TRBV12-4 with TRBJ1-2, with TRBD1 matching 10 bases. The J segment lost 6 bases and the V segment lost 5 bases, leaving 6 bases of the junction unmatched. The CDR3 spans 14 residues. In DNA form, the CDR3 reads TGTGCCAGCAGTCGGGACAGGGGAAAGGATGGCTACACCTTC. Protein: CASSRDRGKDGYTF.

The V call is TRBV14, the J call TRBJ2-7, with D perhaps TRBD2 (6 bases). V gave up 2 bases and J gave up 4 bases, with 18 bases separating them. The CDR3 is made up of 16 amino acids. Germline V gene lookup returns CDR1 SGHDN and CDR2 FVKESK. This CDR3 reads CASSQSGWREDYEQYF. In DNA form, the CDR3 reads TGTGCCAGCAGCCAAAGCGGGTGGAGAGAAGATTACGAGCAGTACTTC.

This clonotype appeared a few times. The chain carries TRBV20-1 and TRBJ1-5; D is possibly TRBD1 (5 bases). Germline V gene lookup returns CDR1 DFQATT and CDR2 SNEGSKA (reference sequence). V lost 1 base to trimming and J lost 4 bases, with 17 bases between them. The CDR3 totals 16 residues. The CDR3, as DNA: TGCAGTGCTAGAGTTACCCGGGGGACGGGGAATCAGCCCCAGCATTTT. Translating it yields CSARVTRGTGNQPQHF.

This clonotype has at least ten counts. This chain joins TRBV7-9 and TRBJ2-7; D is uncertain. The length of the CDR3 is 16 residues. Trimming pared 0 bases from V and 2 bases from J, leaving 14 bases between. Germline V lookup: CDR1 SEHNR, CDR2 FQNEAQ (reference sequence). The CDR3 protein is CASSLAVPSKAYEQYF. In nucleotides, the CDR3 is TGTGCCAGCAGCTTAGCGGTCCCATCAAAGGCCTACGAGCAGTACTTC.

This clonotype was picked up a small number of times. The V call is TRBV7-2, the J call TRBJ1-3; the D is unclear. V was pared by 5 bases and J by 4 bases, with 21 bases between. The germline gives CDR1 SGHTA, CDR2 FQGNSA. There are 17 residues in the CDR3. DNA for the CDR3: TGTGCCAGCAGCCCTCATTCGACCTCCTTCGGGGGAAACACCATATATTTT. Its translation: CASSPHSTSFGGNTIYF.

A few counts support this clonotype. The rearrangement links TRBV12-3 or TRBV12-4 to TRBJ1-2; no clear D gene. Trimming pared 3 bases from V and 0 bases from J, leaving 11 bases between. The CDR3 covers 15 residues. The CDR3 sequence: CASSFDGLSNYGYTF. The CDR3 DNA is TGTGCCAGCAGTTTCGACGGGCTTTCTAACTATGGCTACACCTTC.

This clonotype has just a few counts. This chain uses TRBV20-1 with TRBJ2-1; 7 bases map to TRBD2. Germline lookup yields CDR1 DFQATT and CDR2 SNEGSKA (reference sequence). CDR3 length: 15 residues. Unmatched junction bases numbered 9, after V lost 1 base and J lost 6 bases. The chain's CDR3 is CSARVSSGLPNEQFF. CDR3 DNA sequence: TGCAGTGCTAGAGTGTCTAGCGGCCTCCCCAATGAGCAGTTCTTC.